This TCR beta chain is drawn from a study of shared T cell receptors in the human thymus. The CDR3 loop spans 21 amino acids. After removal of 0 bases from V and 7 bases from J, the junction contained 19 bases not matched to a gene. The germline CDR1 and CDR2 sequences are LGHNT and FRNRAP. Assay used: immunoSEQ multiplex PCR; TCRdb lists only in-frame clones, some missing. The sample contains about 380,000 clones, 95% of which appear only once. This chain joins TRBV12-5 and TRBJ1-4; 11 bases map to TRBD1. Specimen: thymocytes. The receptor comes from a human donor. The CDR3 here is CASGLVNSLGDRGAVSEKLFF. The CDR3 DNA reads TGTGCTAGTGGTTTGGTAAATAGTTTGGGGGACAGGGGGGCGGTCAGTGAAAAACTGTTTTTT. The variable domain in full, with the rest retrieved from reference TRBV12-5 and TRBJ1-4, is DARVTQTPRHKVTEMGQEVTMRCQPILGHNTVFWYRQTMMQGLELLAYFRNRAPLDDSGMPKDRFSAEMPDATLATLKIQPSEPRDSAVYFCASGLVNSLGDRGAVSEKLFFGSGTQLSVL.